This section outlines one T cell receptor beta chain sequence together with its context. These data belong to a study of blood T cell repertoires in COVID-19. For the study at large: Whether acute or convalescent, the COVID-19 samples came from the United States, Italy and Spain.

The method was immunoSEQ multiplex PCR; TCRdb's version includes in-frame clones alone and lacks a portion of them. Here the sample spans approximately 470,000 clones, about nine tenths being singletons. Researchers sorted participants into cohorts using their self-reported clinical history. Two negative PCRs, clearance, or symptom resolution had been documented for recovered Cohort 3 donors. The clonotype originates from a woman between 18 and 29 years old who had recovered from COVID-19. The sample was PBMCs or T cells enriched from blood (not recorded which).

The CDR3 region has the DNA TGTGCCAGTAGTATGGAGGCAGGCCCCTCCTACGAGCAGTACTTC. Its translation is CASSMEAGPSYEQYF. This chain uses TRBV19 with TRBJ2-7; possible D gene TRBD2, 5 bases. Trimming pared 3 bases from V and 0 bases from J, leaving 12 bases between. Germline assignment: CDR1 LNHDA and CDR2 SQIVND (reference sequence). The CDR3 runs to 15 residues.